This T cell receptor (beta chain) was recorded in a study of low-dose radiotherapy and immunotherapy resistance in tumors. About the research overall: Radiation delivery to Cohort 1 consisted of 0.5 Gy per fraction every 2 weeks, summing to 6.5 Gy.

Germline loops: CDR1 MDHEN, CDR2 SYDVKM. The CDR3 spans 13 residues. V was cut by 8 bases and J by 5 bases, with 15 bases left in between. The time point here: before trial treatment. TCRs were put through approximately 20 PCR cycles of amplification with Phusion. A constant-region primer and the V-primer adapter served as the primer pair. TCRdb redid the calling of the reads with MiXCR, one entry per CDR3 protein. The repertoire consists of fewer than 60,000 distinct CDR3 sequences, with over 9.5% occurring once and the leading ten covering 5.5% to 8%. The chain uses TRBV28 and TRBJ2-5, with a tentative D call TRBD2 (6 bases). The starting material was PBMCs, obtained before treatment. This receptor was identified in a female donor with ovarian cancer. This chain's CDR3 is CASGGGSWETQYF. The DNA of the CDR3 is TGTGCCAGCGGGGGAGGTAGTTGGGAGACCCAGTACTTC.